This record concerns one TCR beta chain sequence. Which cohort a participant joined came from the clinical history participants gave. These data come from a study of blood T cell repertoires in COVID-19. Background on the study: Acute and convalescent COVID-19 samples came from the United States, Italy and Spain.

As originally analysed: Researchers report that nucleated cell counts were estimated from reference gene primer amplification. Sequencing was performed with immunoSEQ multiplex PCR; in TCRdb, only in-frame clones are kept and a portion is missing. The V and J calls and clone size are taken from that table; D and trimming were inferred from the DNA. Of 150,000 to 200,000 clones in the sample, roughly 84% were seen once. The sequenced sample consisted of PBMCs or T cells enriched from blood (not recorded which). The sequence was collected from a woman in her twenties or thirties who had been exposed to COVID-19.

The CDR3 reads CASSEAGGGAYEQYF. CDR3 bases: TGTGCCAGCAGTGAAGCTGGCGGGGGGGCCTACGAGCAGTACTTC. J is TRBJ2-7 and V is TRBV6-1; TRBD2 matches at 9 bases. CDR3 length equals 15 residues. V trimming: 0 bases; J trimming: 2 bases; junction bases outside the gene matches: 2. Germline loops: CDR1 MNHNS, CDR2 SASEGT.